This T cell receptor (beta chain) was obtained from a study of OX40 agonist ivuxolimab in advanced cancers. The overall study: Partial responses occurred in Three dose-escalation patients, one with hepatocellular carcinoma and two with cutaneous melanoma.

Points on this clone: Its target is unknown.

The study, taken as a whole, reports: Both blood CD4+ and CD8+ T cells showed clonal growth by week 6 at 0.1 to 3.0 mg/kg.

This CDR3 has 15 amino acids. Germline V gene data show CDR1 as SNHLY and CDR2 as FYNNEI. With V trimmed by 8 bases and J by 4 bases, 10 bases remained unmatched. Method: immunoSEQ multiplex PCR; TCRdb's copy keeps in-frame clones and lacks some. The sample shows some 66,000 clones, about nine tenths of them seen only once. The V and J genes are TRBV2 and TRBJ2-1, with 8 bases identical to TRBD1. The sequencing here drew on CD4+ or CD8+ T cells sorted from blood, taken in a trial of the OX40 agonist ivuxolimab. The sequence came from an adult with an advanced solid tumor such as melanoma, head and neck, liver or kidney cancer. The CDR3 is CASQDWDRIYNEQFF. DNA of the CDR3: TGTGCCAGCCAGGATTGGGACAGGATATACAATGAGCAGTTCTTC.